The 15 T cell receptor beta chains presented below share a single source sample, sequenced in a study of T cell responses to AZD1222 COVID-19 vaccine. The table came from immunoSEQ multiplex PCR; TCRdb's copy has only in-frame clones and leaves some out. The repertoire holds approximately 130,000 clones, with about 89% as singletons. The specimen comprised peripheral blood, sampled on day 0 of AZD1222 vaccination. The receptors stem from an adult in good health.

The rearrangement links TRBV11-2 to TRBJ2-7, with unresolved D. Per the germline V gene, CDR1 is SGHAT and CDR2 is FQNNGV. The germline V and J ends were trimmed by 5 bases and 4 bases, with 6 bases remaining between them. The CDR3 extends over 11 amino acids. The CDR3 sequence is CASSTVYEQYF. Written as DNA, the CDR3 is TGTGCCAGCAGCACGGTGTACGAGCAGTACTTC.

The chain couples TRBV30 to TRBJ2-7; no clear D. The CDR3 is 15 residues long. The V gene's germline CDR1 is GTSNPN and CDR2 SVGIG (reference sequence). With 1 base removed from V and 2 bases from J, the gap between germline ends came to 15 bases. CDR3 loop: CAWSEMGNIAYEQYF. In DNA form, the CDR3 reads TGTGCCTGGAGTGAGATGGGGAATATTGCCTACGAGCAGTACTTC.

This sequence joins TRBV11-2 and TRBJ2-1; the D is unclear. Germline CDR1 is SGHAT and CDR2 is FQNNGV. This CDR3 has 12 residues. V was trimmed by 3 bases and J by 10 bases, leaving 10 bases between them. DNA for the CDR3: TGTGCCAGCAGCTTCGCGCCGGACGAGCAGTTCTTC. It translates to CASSFAPDEQFF.

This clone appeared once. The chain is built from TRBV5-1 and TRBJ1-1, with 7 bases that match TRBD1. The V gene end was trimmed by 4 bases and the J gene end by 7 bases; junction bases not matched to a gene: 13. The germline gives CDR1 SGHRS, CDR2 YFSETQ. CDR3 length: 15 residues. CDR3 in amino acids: CASSPGTVSSIEAFF. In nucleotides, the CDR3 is TGCGCCAGCAGCCCAGGGACAGTTTCTTCGATTGAAGCTTTCTTT.

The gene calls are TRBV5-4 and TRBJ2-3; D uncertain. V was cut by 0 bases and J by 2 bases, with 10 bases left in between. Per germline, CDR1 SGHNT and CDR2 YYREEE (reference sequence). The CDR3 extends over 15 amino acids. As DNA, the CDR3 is TGTGCCAGCAGCTTGGCCCTGGTAGCCACAGATACGCAGTATTTT. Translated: CASSLALVATDTQYF.

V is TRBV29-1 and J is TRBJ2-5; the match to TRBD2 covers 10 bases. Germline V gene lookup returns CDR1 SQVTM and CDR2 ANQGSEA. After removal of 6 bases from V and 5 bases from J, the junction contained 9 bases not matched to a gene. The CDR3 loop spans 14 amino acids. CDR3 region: CSVPKLAGVETQYF. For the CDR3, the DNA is TGCAGCGTCCCAAAGCTAGCGGGAGTGGAGACCCAGTACTTC.

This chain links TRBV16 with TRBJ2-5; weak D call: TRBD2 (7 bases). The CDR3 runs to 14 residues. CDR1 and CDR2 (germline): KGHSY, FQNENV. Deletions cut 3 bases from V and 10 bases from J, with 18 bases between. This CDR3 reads CASSHLSREGVQYF. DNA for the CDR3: TGTGCCAGCAGCCATCTGTCCAGGGAGGGGGTCCAGTACTTC.

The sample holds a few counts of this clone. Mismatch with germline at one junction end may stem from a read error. This CDR3 reads CASSPGTGISGELFF. In DNA, the CDR3 is TGTGCTAGCAGCCCCGGGACAGGGATTTCCGGGGAGCTGTTTTTT. V gene TRBV7-7 combines with J gene TRBJ2-2, with TRBD1 matching 9 bases. Germline loops: CDR1 SSHAT, CDR2 FNYEAQ (reference sequence). This CDR3 has 15 residues. Combining the CDR3 with reference TRBV7-7 and TRBJ2-2 gives the whole variable domain GAGVSQSPRYKVTKRGQDVTLRCDPISSHATLYWYQQALGQGPEFLTYFNYEAQPDKSGLPSDRFSAERPEGSISTLTIQRTEQRDSAMYRCASSPGTGISGELFFGEGSRLTVL.

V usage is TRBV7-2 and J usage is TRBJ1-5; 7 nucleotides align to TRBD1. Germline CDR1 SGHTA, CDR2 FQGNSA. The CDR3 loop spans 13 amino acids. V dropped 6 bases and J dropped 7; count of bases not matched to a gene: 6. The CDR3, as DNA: TGTGCCAGCAGAGACACAGGGGCGCAGCCCCAGCATTTT. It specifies CASRDTGAQPQHF. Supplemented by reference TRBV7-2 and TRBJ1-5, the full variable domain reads GAGVSQSPSNKVTEKGKDVELRCDPISGHTALYWYRQSLGQGLEFLIYFQGNSAPDKSGLPSDRFSAERTGGSVSTLTIQRTQQEDSAVYLCASRDTGAQPQHFGDGTRLSIL.

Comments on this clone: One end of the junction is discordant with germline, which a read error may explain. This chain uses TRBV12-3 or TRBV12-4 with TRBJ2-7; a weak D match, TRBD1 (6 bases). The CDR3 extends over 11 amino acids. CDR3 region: CASSFGQTYDF. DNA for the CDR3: TGTGCCAGCAGTTTCGGACAGACCTACGACTTC.

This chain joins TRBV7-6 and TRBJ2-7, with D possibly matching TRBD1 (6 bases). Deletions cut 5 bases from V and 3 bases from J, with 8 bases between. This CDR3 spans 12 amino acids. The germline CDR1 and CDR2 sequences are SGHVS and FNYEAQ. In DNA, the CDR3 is TGTGCCAGCAGCGCACAGGGCTACGAGCAGTACTTC. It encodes CASSAQGYEQYF.

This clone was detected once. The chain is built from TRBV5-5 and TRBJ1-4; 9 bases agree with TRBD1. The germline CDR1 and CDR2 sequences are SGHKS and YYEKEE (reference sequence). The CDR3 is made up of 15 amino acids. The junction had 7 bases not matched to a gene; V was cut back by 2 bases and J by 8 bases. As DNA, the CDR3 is TGTGCCAGCAGCTTTACAGGGGGCGCTTTGGAAAAACTGTTTTTT. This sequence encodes CASSFTGGALEKLFF.

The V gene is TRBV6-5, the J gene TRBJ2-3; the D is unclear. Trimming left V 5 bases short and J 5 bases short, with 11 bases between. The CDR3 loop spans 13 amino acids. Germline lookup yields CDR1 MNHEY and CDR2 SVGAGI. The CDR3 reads CASSTTMVDTQYF. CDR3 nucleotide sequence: TGTGCCAGCAGTACAACGATGGTAGATACGCAGTATTTT.

CDR3 region: CASSLEPKNIQYF. The CDR3, as DNA: TGTGCCAGCAGTCTCGAGCCCAAAAACATTCAGTACTTC. The chain carries TRBV12-3 or TRBV12-4 and TRBJ2-4; D not certain. V dropped 5 bases and J dropped 2 bases, with 7 bases sitting between them. CDR3 length: 13 residues.

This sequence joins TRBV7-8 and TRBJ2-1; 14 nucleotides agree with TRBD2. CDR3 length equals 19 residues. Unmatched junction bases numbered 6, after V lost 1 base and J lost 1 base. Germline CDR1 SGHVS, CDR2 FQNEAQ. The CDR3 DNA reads TGTGCCAGCAGCTTAGATGGGACTAGCGGGAGTAGGTCCTACAATGAGCAGTTCTTC. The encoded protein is CASSLDGTSGSRSYNEQFF.